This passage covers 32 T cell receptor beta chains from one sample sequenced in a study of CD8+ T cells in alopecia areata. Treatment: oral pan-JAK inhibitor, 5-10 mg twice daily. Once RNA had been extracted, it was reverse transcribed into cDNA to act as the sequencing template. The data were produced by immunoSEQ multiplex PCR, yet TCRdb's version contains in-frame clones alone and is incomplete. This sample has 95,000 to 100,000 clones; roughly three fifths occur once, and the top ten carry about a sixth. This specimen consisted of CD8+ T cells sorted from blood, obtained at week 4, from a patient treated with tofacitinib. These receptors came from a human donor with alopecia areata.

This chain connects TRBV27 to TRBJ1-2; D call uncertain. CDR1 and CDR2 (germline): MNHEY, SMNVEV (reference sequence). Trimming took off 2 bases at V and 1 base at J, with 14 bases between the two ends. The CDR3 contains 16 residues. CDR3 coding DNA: TGTGCCAGCAGTTTAAAAGGAGAGCAGGTTAACTATGGCTACACCTTC. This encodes CASSLKGEQVNYGYTF.

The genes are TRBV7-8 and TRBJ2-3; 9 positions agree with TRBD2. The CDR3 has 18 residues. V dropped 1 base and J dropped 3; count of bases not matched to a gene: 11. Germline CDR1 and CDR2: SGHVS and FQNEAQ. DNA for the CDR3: TGTGCCAGCAGCTTAGTGGGACCTAGCGGGATTGGAACAGATACGCAGTATTTT. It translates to CASSLVGPSGIGTDTQYF.

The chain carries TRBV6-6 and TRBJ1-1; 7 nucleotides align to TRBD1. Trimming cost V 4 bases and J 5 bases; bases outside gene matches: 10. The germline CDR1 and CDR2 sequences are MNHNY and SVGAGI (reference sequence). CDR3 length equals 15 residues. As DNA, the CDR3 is TGTGCCAGCAGTTCACGAACCAGGGGGAGGACTGAAGCTTTCTTT. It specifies CASSSRTRGRTEAFF.

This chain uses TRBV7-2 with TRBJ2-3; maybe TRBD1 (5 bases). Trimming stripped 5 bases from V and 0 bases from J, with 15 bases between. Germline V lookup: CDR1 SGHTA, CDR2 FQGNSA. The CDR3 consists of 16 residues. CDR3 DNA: TGTGCCAGCAGCCCCAGGGCCGGGCAGAGCACAGATACGCAGTATTTT. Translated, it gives CASSPRAGQSTDTQYF.

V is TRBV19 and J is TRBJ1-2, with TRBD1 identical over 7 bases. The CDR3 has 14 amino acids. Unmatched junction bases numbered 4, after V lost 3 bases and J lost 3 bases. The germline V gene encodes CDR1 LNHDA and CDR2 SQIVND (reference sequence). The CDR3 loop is CASSITGQHYGYTF. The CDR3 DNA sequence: TGTGCCAGTAGTATCACGGGACAGCACTATGGCTACACCTTC.

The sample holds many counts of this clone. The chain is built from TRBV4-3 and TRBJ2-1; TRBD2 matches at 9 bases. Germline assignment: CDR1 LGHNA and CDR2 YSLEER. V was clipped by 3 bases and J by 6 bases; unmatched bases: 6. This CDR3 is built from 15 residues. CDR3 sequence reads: CASSQTSGTGNEQFF. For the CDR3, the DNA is TGCGCCAGCAGCCAGACTAGCGGAACAGGCAATGAGCAGTTCTTC.

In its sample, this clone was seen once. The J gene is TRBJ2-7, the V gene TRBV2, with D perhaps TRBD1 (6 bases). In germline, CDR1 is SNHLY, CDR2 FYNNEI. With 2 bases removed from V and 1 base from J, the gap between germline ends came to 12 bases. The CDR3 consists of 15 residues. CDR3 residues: CASSETPGVSYEQYF. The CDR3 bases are TGTGCCAGCAGTGAAACCCCAGGGGTATCCTACGAGCAGTACTTC.

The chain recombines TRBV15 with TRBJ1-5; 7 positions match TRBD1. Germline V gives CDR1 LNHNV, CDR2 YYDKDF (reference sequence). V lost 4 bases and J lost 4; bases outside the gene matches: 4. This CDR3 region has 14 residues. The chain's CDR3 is CATSTRQGNQPQHF. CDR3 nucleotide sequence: TGTGCCACCAGCACAAGACAGGGTAATCAGCCCCAGCATTTT.

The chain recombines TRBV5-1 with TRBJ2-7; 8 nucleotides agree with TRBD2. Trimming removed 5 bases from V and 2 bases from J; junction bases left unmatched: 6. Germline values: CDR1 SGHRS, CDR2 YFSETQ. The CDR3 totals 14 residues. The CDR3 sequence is CASRNGLAPYEQYF. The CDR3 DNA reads TGCGCCAGCAGAAACGGACTAGCTCCCTACGAGCAGTACTTC.

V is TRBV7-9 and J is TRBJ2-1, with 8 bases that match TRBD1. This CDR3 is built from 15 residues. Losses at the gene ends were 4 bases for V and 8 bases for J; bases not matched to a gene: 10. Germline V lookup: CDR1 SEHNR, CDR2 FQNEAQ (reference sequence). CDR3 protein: CASSSHRDRPDEQFF. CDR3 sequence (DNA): TGTGCCAGCAGCTCCCACCGGGACAGGCCGGATGAGCAGTTCTTC.

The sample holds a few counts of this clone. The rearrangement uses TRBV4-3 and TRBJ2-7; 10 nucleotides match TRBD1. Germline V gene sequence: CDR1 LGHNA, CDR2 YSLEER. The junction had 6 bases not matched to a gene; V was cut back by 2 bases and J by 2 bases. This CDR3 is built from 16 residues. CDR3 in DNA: TGCGCCAGCAGCCAATCCGGGACAGGGGAAACCTACGAGCAGTACTTC. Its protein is CASSQSGTGETYEQYF.

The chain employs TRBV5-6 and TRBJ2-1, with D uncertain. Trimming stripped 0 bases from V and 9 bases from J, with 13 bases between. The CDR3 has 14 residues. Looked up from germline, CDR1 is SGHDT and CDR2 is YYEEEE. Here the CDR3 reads CASSLVGSRPEQFF. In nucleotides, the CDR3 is TGTGCCAGCAGCTTGGTCGGGTCCCGGCCTGAGCAGTTCTTC.

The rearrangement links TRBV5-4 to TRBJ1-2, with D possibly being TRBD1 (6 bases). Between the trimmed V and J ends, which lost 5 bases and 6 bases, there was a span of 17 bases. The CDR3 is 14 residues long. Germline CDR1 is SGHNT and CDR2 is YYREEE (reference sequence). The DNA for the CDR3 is TGTGCCAGCAGGTTATTGGGGGGCATCGATGGCTACACCTTC. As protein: CASRLLGGIDGYTF. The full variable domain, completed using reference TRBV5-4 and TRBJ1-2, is ETGVTQSPTHLIKTRGQQVTLRCSSQSGHNTVSWYQQALGQGPQFIFQYYREEENGRGNFPPRFSGLQFPNYSSELNVNALELDDSALYLCASRLLGGIDGYTFGSGTRLTVV.

CDR3 loop: CAWSTGRGENTQYF. CDR3 coding DNA: TGTGCCTGGAGTACCGGCAGGGGGGAAAATACGCAGTATTTT. V usage is TRBV30 and J usage is TRBJ2-3; TRBD1 might be the D (7 bases). This CDR3 has 14 residues. V dropped 2 bases and J dropped 7 bases, with 16 bases sitting between them. CDR1 and CDR2 (germline): GTSNPN, SVGIG (reference sequence).

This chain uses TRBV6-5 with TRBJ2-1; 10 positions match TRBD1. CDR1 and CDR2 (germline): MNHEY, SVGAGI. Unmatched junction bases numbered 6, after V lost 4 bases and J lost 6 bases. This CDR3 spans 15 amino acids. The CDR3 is CASSSGQGGFNEQFF. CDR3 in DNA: TGTGCCAGCAGTTCAGGACAGGGGGGATTCAATGAGCAGTTCTTC.

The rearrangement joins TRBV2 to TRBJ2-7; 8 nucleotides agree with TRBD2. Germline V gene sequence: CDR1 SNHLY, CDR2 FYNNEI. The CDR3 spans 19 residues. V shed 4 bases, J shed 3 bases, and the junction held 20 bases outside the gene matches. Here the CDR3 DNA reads TGTGCCAGCAGTGGGGACTATAGCGGGGTTCGCCCTGATAACTACGAGCAGTACTTC. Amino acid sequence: CASSGDYSGVRPDNYEQYF. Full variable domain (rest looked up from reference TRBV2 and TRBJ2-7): EPEVTQTPSHQVTQMGQEVILRCVPISNHLYFYWYRQILGQKVEFLVSFYNNEISEKSEIFDDQFSVERPDGSNFTLKIRSTKLEDSAMYFCASSGDYSGVRPDNYEQYFGPGTRLTVT.

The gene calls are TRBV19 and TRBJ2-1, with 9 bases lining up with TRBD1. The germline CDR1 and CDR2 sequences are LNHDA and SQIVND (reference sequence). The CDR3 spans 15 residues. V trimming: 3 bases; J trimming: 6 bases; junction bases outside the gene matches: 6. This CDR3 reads CASSMGDREINEQFF. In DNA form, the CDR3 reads TGTGCCAGTAGTATGGGGGACAGGGAGATCAATGAGCAGTTCTTC.

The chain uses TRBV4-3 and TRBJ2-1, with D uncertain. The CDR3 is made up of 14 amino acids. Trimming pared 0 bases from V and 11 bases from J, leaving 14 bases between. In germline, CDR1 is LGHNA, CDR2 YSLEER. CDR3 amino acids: CASSQDEERTKQFF. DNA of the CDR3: TGCGCCAGCAGCCAAGATGAAGAGCGAACTAAGCAGTTCTTC.

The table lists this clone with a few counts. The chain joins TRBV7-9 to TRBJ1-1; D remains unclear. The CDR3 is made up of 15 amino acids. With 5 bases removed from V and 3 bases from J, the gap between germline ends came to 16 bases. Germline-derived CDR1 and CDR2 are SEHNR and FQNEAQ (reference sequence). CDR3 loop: CASSRNERMYTEAFF. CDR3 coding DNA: TGTGCCAGCAGCCGAAACGAACGGATGTACACTGAAGCTTTCTTT.

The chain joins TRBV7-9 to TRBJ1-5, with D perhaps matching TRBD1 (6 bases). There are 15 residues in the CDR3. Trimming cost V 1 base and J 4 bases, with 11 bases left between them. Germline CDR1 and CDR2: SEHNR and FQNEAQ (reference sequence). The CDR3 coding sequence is TGTGCCAGCAGCTTAGACAGGGAGAGAAATCAGCCCCAGCATTTT. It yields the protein CASSLDRERNQPQHF. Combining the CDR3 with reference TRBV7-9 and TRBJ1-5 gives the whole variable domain DTGVSQNPRHKITKRGQNVTFRCDPISEHNRLYWYRQTLGQGPEFLTYFQNEAQLEKSRLLSDRFSAERPKGSFSTLEIQRTEQGDSAMYLCASSLDRERNQPQHFGDGTRLSIL.

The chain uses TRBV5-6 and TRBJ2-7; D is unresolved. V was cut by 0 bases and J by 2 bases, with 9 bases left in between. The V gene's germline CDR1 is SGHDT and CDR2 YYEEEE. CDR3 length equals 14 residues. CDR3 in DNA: TGTGCCAGCAGCTTGGCCCATATCACCTACGAGCAGTACTTC. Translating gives CASSLAHITYEQYF.

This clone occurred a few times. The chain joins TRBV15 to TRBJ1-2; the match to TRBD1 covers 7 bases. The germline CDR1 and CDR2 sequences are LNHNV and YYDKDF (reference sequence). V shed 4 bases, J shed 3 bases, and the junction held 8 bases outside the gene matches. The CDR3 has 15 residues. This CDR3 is CATSTTRDSDYGYTF. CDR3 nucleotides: TGTGCCACCAGCACTACCCGGGACAGTGACTATGGCTACACCTTC.

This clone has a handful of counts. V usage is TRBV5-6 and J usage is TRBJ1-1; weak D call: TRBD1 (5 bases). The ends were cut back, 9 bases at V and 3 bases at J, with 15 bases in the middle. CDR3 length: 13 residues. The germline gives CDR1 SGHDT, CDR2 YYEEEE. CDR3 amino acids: CATKGQGHTEAFF. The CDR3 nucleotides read TGTGCCACGAAGGGGCAGGGCCACACTGAAGCTTTCTTT.

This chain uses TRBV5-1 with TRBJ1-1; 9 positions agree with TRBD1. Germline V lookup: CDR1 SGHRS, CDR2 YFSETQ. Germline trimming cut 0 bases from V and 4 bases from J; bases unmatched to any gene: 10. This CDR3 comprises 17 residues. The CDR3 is CASSLAVLDRGGTEAFF. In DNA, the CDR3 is TGCGCCAGCAGCTTGGCCGTTCTGGACAGGGGTGGCACTGAAGCTTTCTTT.

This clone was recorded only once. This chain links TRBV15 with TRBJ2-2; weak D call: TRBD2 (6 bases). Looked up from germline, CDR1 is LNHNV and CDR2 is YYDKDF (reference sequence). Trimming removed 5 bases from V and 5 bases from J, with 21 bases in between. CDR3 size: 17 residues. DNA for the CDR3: TGTGCCACCAGCTTTCGTCAGGGAGGCGGTTTTACCGGGGAGCTGTTTTTT. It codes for CATSFRQGGGFTGELFF.

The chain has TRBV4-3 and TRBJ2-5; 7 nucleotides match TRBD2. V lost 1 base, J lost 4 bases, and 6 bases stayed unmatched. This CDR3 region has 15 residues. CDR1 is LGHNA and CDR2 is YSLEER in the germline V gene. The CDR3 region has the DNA TGCGCCAGCAGCCAAGGACCTGCTAGCGGAGAGACCCAGTACTTC. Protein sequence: CASSQGPASGETQYF.

CDR3 nucleotides: TGTGCCAGCAGGGAGTCCTTAGCCTTCACAGATACGCAGTATTTT. Its protein product is CASRESLAFTDTQYF. The V gene is TRBV25-1, the J gene TRBJ2-3; unclear D gene. The CDR3 sequence is 15 residues long. V shed 6 bases and J shed 2 bases, with 15 bases lying between them. The germline gives CDR1 MGHDK, CDR2 SYGVNS.

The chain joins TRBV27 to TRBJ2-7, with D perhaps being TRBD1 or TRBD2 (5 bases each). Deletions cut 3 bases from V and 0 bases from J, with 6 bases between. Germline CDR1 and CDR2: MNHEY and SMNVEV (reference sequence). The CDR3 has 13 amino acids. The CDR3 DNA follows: TGTGCCAGCAGTTTGGGGGACTCCTACGAGCAGTACTTC. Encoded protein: CASSLGDSYEQYF.

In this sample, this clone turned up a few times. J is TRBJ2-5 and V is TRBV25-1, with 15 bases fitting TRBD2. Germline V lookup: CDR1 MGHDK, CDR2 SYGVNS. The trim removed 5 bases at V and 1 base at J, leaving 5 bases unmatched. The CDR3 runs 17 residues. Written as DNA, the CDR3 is TGTGCCAGCAGTACCCCGGGACTAGCGGGAGGCCAAGAGACCCAGTACTTC. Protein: CASSTPGLAGGQETQYF. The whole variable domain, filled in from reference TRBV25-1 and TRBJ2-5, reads EADIYQTPRYLVIGTGKKITLECSQTMGHDKMYWYQQDPGMELHLIHYSYGVNSTEKGDLSSESTVSRIRTEHFPLTLESARPSHTSQYLCASSTPGLAGGQETQYFGPGTRLLVL.

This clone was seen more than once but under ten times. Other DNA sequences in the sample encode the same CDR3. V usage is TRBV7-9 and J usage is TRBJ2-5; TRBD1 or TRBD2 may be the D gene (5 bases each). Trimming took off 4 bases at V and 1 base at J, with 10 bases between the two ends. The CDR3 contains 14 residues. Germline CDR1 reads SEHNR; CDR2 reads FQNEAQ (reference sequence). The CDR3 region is CASSSSGTQETQYF. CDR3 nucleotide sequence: TGTGCCAGCAGCTCCTCCGGGACCCAAGAGACCCAGTACTTC.

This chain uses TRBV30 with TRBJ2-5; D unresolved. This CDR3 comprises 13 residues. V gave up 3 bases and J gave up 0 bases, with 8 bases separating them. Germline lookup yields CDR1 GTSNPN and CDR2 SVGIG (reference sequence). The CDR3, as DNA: TGTGCCTGGAGCTCTTCGTACCAAGAGACCCAGTACTTC. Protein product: CAWSSSYQETQYF.

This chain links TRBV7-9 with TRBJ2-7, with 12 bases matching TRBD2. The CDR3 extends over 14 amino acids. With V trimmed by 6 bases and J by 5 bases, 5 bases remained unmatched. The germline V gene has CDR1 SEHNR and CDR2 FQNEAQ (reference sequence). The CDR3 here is CASRLRLAGDEQYF. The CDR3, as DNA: TGTGCCAGCAGGCTTAGACTAGCGGGAGACGAGCAGTACTTC. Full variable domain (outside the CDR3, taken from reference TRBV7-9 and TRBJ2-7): DTGVSQNPRHKITKRGQNVTFRCDPISEHNRLYWYRQTLGQGPEFLTYFQNEAQLEKSRLLSDRFSAERPKGSFSTLEIQRTEQGDSAMYLCASRLRLAGDEQYFGPGTRLTVT.